This TCR beta chain was found in a study of T cell responses to AZD1222 COVID-19 vaccine. Whole-study findings and limits: An increase in Spike-specific TCR breadth and depth was observed after two AZD1222 doses.

Germline CDR1 is MNHEY and CDR2 is SVGEGT. Trimming took off 4 bases at V and 8 bases at J, with 23 bases between the two ends. The CDR3 covers 16 residues. A word on this clone: The antigen is not known.

Generated by immunoSEQ multiplex PCR, the TCRdb table keeps only in-frame clones and is missing some. The sample records about 76,000 clones, roughly 88% being singletons. The chain couples TRBV6-2 or TRBV6-3 to TRBJ1-1; D is uncertain. This sample comprised peripheral blood, obtained on day 0 of MenACWY control vaccination. This sequence originates from an adult in good health. This CDR3 is CASSSSHPGRVGEAFF. CDR3 in DNA: TGTGCCAGCAGTTCATCACACCCCGGGCGGGTCGGGGAAGCTTTCTTT.